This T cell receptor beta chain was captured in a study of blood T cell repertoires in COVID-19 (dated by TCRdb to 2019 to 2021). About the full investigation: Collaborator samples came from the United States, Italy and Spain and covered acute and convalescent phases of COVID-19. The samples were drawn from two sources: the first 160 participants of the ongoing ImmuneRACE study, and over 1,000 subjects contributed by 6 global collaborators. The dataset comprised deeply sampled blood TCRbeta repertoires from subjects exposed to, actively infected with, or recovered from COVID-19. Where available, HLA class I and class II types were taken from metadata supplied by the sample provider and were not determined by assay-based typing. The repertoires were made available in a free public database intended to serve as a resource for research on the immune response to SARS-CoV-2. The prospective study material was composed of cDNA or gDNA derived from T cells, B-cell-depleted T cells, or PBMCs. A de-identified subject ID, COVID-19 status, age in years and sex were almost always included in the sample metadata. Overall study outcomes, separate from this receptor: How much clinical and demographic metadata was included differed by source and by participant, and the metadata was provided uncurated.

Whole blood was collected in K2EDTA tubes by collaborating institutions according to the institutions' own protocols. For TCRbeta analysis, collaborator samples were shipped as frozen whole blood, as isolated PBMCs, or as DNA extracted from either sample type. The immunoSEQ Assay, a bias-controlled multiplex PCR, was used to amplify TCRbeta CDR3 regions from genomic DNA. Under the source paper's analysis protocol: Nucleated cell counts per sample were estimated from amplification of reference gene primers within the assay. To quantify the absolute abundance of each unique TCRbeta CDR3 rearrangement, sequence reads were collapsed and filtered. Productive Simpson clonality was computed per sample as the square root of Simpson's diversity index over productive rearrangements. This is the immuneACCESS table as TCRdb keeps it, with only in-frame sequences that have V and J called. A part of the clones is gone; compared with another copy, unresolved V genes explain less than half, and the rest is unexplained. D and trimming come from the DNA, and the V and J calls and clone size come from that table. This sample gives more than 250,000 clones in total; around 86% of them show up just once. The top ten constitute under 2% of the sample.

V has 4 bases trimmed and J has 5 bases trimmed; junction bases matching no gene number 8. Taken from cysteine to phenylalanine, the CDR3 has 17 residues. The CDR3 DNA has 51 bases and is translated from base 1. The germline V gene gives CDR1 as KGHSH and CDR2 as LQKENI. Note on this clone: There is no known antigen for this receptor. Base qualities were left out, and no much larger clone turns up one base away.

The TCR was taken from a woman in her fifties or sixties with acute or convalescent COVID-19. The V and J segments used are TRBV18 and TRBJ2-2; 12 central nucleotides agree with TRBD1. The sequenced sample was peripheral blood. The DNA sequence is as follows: TGTGCCAGCTCACTATCGGGACAGGGGGCACTTACCGGGGAGCTGTTTTTT. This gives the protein CASSLSGQGALTGELFF.